The 16 T cell receptor beta chains presented below share a single source sample, sequenced in a study of OX40 agonist ivuxolimab in advanced cancers. Libraries were prepared through the immunoSEQ multiplex PCR assay. What TCRdb holds here is the immuneACCESS table cut down to in-frame rearrangements. Part of the clones is not present; checked against another copy, under half of the missing clones reflect an unresolved V gene, and the others are unexplained. This sample lists 25,000 to 35,000 clones; 86% were detected once. Around 29% of the sample rests with the top ten. Sequencing used CD4+ or CD8+ T cells sorted from blood, obtained in a trial of the OX40 agonist ivuxolimab. These receptors came from an adult with an advanced solid tumor such as melanoma, head and neck, liver or kidney cancer.

This chain links TRBV5-6 with TRBJ2-3; 11 bases line up with TRBD2. The V segment lost 0 bases and the J segment 4 bases; nucleotides outside the gene matches: 4. Germline lookup yields CDR1 SGHDT and CDR2 YYEEEE. The CDR3 spans 16 residues. The CDR3 spells CASSLAGLADADTQYF. The DNA for the CDR3 is TGTGCCAGCAGCTTGGCGGGACTAGCGGATGCAGATACGCAGTATTTT.

Concerning this clone itself: The junction departs from the called germline gene at one end, perhaps through a read error. V is TRBV5-1 and J is TRBJ2-2, with TRBD2 matching 14 bases. The germline V gene has CDR1 SGHRS and CDR2 YFSETQ. This CDR3 comprises 18 residues. The CDR3 DNA follows: TGCGCCAGCAGCCCCAGACTAGCGGGGGGGTCGAATACCGGGGAGCTGTTTTTT. This gives the protein CASSPRLAGGSNTGELFF.

The V and J genes are TRBV7-8 and TRBJ1-1; D is undetermined. The length of the CDR3 is 14 residues. Germline-derived CDR1 and CDR2 are SGHVS and FQNEAQ. The V end was cut by 1 base, the J end by 5 bases, with 11 bases between. CDR3 nucleotide sequence: TGTGCCAGCAGCTTAGGGGGATTGGGGACTGAAGCTTTCTTT. Translation: CASSLGGLGTEAFF.

The genes are TRBV30 and TRBJ2-2; 8 nucleotides align to TRBD1. Germline V gene lookup returns CDR1 GTSNPN and CDR2 SVGIG (reference sequence). This CDR3 comprises 14 residues. Trimming took 5 bases from V and 4 from J; bases not matched to a gene: 6. The CDR3 sequence: CAWQGAGGTGELFF. The CDR3 DNA reads TGTGCCTGGCAGGGGGCAGGAGGCACCGGGGAGCTGTTTTTT.

The rearrangement uses TRBV6-4 and TRBJ2-3; 11 positions match TRBD1. The CDR3 has 15 residues. J gave up 4 bases and V 0 bases, and 0 bases lay outside the gene matches. The V gene's germline CDR1 is MRHNA and CDR2 SNTAGT. This CDR3 is CASSDSGQGADTQYF. CDR3 nucleotides: TGTGCCAGCAGTGACTCGGGACAGGGGGCAGATACGCAGTATTTT.

This clone appeared a few times. The chain links TRBV4-2 to TRBJ2-7, with D unresolved. The CDR3 is 14 residues long. Germline V gives CDR1 LGHNA, CDR2 YNFKEQ. V was shortened by 1 base and J by 0 bases, with 7 bases between the two germline ends. CDR3 region: CASSQGASSYEQYF. In nucleotides, the CDR3 is TGTGCCAGCAGCCAAGGGGCTAGCTCCTACGAGCAGTACTTC.

This clone showed up just once. The CDR3: CASSDRGQAKNIQYF. The CDR3 DNA reads TGTGCCAGCAGCGACAGGGGGCAGGCCAAAAACATTCAGTACTTC. The rearrangement links TRBV7-9 to TRBJ2-4, with 10 nucleotides matching TRBD1. Trimming cost V 5 bases and J 1 base; bases outside gene matches: 2. This CDR3 has 15 residues. Germline V lookup: CDR1 SEHNR, CDR2 FQNEAQ (reference sequence).

The chain joins TRBV7-3 to TRBJ2-2; 8 nucleotides agree with TRBD2. Looked up from germline, CDR1 is SGHTA and CDR2 is FQGTGA. The CDR3 spans 18 residues. The V and J ends lost 5 bases and 6 bases, in that order; junction bases with no gene match: 17. CDR3 loop: CASSPSTALAGIAGELFF. For the CDR3, the DNA is TGTGCCAGCAGCCCCAGTACGGCCCTAGCGGGTATTGCCGGGGAGCTGTTTTTT.

The genes are TRBV19 and TRBJ1-2; maybe TRBD1 (6 bases). The V gene lost 3 bases and the J gene lost 5 bases, with 22 bases spanning the gap. CDR1 LNHDA and CDR2 SQIVND come from the germline V gene (reference sequence). The CDR3 sequence is 17 residues long. Here the CDR3 reads CASSIDEKMDRIYGYTF. CDR3 bases: TGTGCCAGTAGTATTGATGAGAAGATGGACAGAATATATGGCTACACCTTC.

The chain uses TRBV6-1 and TRBJ2-1; 9 bases match TRBD1. The CDR3 consists of 15 residues. Unmatched junction bases numbered 6, after V lost 5 bases and J lost 4 bases. CDR1 is MNHNS, CDR2 SASEGT, per germline. CDR3 protein: CASSPRDRDYNEQFF. The CDR3 nucleotides are TGTGCCAGCAGTCCCCGGGACAGGGATTACAATGAGCAGTTCTTC.

The chain joins TRBV5-1 to TRBJ2-2; 14 bases fit TRBD2. Losses at the gene ends were 3 bases for V and 7 bases for J; bases not matched to a gene: 2. Germline loops: CDR1 SGHRS, CDR2 YFSETQ. CDR3 length equals 15 residues. The CDR3 loop reads CASSWTSGGIGELFF. The DNA of the CDR3 is TGCGCCAGCAGCTGGACTAGCGGGGGGATCGGGGAGCTGTTTTTT. Variable domain in full (rest from reference TRBV5-1 and TRBJ2-2): KAGVTQTPRYLIKTRGQQVTLSCSPISGHRSVSWYQQTPGQGLQFLFEYFSETQRNKGNFPGRFSGRQFSNSRSEMNVSTLELGDSALYLCASSWTSGGIGELFFGEGSRLTVL.

The chain employs TRBV9 and TRBJ2-3; TRBD2 aligns across 8 bases. This CDR3 is built from 16 residues. J lost 0 bases, V lost 0 bases, and 3 bases had no gene match. Germline values: CDR1 SGDLS, CDR2 YYNGEE. CDR3 in amino acids: CASSVAGGASTDTQYF. For the CDR3, the DNA is TGTGCCAGCAGCGTAGCCGGGGGGGCTAGCACAGATACGCAGTATTTT.

The chain links TRBV29-1 to TRBJ2-5, with D maybe TRBD1 (5 bases). The ends were cut back, 0 bases at V and 1 base at J, with 15 bases in the middle. The length of the CDR3 is 16 residues. Germline CDR1 SQVTM, CDR2 ANQGSEA. As DNA, the CDR3 is TGCAGCGTTGAAGATTATAGGGGAACCACCCAAGAGACCCAGTACTTC. It specifies CSVEDYRGTTQETQYF.

The chain recombines TRBV29-1 with TRBJ1-1, with D unclear. The germline V gene has CDR1 SQVTM and CDR2 ANQGSEA. V was clipped by 4 bases and J by 5 bases, with 14 bases between them. This CDR3 comprises 13 residues. CDR3 protein: CSVVHPTGTEAFF. CDR3 bases: TGCAGCGTTGTTCACCCTACGGGGACTGAAGCTTTCTTT. Filled out from reference TRBV29-1 and TRBJ1-1, the complete variable domain reads SAVISQKPSRDICQRGTSLTIQCQVDSQVTMMFWYRQQPGQSLTLIATANQGSEATYESGFVIDKFPISRPNLTFSTLTVSNMSPEDSSIYLCSVVHPTGTEAFFGQGTRLTVV.

The genes are TRBV6-5 and TRBJ2-3, with D perhaps matching TRBD2 (6 bases). Germline-derived CDR1 and CDR2 are MNHEY and SVGAGI. The ends were cut back, 0 bases at V and 3 bases at J, with 10 bases in the middle. The CDR3 covers 15 residues. For the CDR3, the DNA is TGTGCCAGCAGTTACTCGTCGGGAGAGACAGATACGCAGTATTTT. Protein sequence: CASSYSSGETDTQYF.

The gene calls are TRBV7-8 and TRBJ2-3; 7 positions match TRBD2. The V gene end was trimmed by 1 base and the J gene end by 0 bases; junction bases not matched to a gene: 7. The CDR3 has 17 amino acids. Germline assignment: CDR1 SGHVS and CDR2 FQNEAQ. CDR3 amino acids: CASSLGRGGPSTDTQYF. The CDR3 DNA reads TGTGCCAGCAGCTTAGGTCGCGGGGGACCAAGCACAGATACGCAGTATTTT.